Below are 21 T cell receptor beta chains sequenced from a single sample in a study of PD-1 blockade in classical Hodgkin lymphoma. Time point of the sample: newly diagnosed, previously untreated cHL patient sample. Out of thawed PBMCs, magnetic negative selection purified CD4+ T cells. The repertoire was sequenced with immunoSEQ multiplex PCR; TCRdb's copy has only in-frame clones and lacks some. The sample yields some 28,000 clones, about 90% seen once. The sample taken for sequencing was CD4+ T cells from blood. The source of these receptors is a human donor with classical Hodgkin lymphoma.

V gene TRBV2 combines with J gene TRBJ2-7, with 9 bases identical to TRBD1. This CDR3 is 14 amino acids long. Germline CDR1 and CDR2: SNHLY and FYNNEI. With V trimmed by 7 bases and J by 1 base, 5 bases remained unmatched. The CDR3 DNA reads TGTGCCAGCACTACCGACAGGGGGTCCTACGAGCAGTACTTC. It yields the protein CASTTDRGSYEQYF.

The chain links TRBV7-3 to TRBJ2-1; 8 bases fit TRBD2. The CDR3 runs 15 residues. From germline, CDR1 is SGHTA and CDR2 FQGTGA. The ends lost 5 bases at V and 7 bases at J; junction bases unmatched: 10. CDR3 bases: TGTGCCAGCAGCCCCATCCCGGGAGGGCCAAATGAGCAGTTCTTC. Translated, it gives CASSPIPGGPNEQFF.

For the CDR3, the DNA is TGTGCCGGGGGGGTCGGGGTGTTGGGAGAGACCCAGTACTTC. This encodes CAGGVGVLGETQYF. This chain links TRBV2 with TRBJ2-5; 7 nucleotides agree with TRBD2. Germline assignment: CDR1 SNHLY and CDR2 FYNNEI. The CDR3 runs to 14 residues. V lost 11 bases, J lost 4 bases, and 13 bases stayed unmatched.

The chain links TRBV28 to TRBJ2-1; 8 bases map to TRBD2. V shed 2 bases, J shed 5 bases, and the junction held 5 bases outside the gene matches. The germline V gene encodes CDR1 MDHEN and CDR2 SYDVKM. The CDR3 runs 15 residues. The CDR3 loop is CASSLAGGKDNEQFF. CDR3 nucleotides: TGTGCCAGCAGTTTAGCGGGAGGAAAGGACAATGAGCAGTTCTTC.

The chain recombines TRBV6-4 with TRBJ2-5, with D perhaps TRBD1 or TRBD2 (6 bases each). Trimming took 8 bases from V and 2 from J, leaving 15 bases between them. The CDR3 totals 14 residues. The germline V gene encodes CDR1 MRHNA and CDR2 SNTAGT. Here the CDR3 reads CASDRGQVQETQYF. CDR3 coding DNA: TGTGCCAGCGATCGGGGGCAGGTGCAAGAGACCCAGTACTTC.

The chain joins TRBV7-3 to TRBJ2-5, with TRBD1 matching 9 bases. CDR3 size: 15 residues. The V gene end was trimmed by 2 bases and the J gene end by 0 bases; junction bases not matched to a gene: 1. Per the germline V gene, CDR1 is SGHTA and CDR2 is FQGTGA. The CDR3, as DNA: TGTGCCAGCAGCTTAGGGACAGGGTACCAAGAGACCCAGTACTTC. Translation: CASSLGTGYQETQYF. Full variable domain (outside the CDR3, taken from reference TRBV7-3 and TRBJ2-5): GAGVSQTPSNKVTEKGKYVELRCDPISGHTALYWYRQSLGQGPEFLIYFQGTGAADDSGLPNDRFFAVRPEGSVSTLKIQRTERGDSAVYLCASSLGTGYQETQYFGPGTRLLVL.

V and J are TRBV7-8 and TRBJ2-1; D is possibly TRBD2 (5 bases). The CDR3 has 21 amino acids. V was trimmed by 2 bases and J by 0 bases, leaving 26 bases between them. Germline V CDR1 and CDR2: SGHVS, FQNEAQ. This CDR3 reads CASSLNIWTGSDGSSYNEQFF. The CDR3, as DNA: TGTGCCAGCAGCTTAAACATATGGACGGGATCTGACGGTAGCTCCTACAATGAGCAGTTCTTC.

The CDR3, as DNA: TGCGCCAGCAGCTTGGTGGACCACACAGATACGCAGTATTTT. Amino acid sequence: CASSLVDHTDTQYF. The chain is built from TRBV5-1 and TRBJ2-3; D call uncertain. The CDR3 length is 14 residues. Per germline, CDR1 SGHRS and CDR2 YFSETQ. V was clipped by 0 bases and J by 2 bases, with 7 bases between them.

The CDR3 sequence: CASRPGQVAAPQHF. The CDR3, as DNA: TGTGCCAGCAGACCGGGACAGGTAGCAGCCCCCCAGCATTTT. The V gene is TRBV6-5, the J gene TRBJ1-5; 8 bases fit TRBD1. The junction had 11 bases not matched to a gene; V was cut back by 6 bases and J by 10 bases. The CDR3 is 14 amino acids. Germline-derived CDR1 and CDR2 are MNHEY and SVGAGI.

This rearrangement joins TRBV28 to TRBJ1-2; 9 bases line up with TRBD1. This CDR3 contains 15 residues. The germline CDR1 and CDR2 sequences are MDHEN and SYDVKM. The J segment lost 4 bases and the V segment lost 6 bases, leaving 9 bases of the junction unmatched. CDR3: CASSNIGQGSYGYTF. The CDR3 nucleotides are TGTGCCAGCAGCAACATCGGACAGGGGAGCTATGGCTACACCTTC.

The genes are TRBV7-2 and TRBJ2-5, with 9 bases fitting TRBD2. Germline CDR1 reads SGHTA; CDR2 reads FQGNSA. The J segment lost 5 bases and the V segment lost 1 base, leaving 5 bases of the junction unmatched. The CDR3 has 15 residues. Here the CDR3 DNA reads TGTGCCAGCAGCTTAGTTGCGGGAGGGGAGGAGACCCAGTACTTC. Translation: CASSLVAGGEETQYF.

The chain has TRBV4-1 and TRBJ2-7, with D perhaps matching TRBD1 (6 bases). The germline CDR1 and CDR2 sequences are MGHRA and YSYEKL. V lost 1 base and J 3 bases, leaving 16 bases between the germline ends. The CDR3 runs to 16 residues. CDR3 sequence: CASSQVTPAGDYEQYF. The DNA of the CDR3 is TGCGCCAGCAGCCAAGTAACCCCGGCAGGGGACTACGAGCAGTACTTC.

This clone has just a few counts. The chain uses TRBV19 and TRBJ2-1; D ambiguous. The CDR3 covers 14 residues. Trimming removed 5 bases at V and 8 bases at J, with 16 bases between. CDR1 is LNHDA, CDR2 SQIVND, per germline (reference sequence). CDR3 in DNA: TGTGCCAGTAGTCTGGGAACGGTAGGGTATGAGCAGTTCTTC. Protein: CASSLGTVGYEQFF.

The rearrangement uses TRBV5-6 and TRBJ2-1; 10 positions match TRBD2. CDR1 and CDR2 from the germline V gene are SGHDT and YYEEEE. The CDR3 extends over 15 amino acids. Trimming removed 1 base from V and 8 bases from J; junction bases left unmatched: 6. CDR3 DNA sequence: TGTGCCAGCAGCTTGAGGAGCGGGAGGGCCGATGAGCAGTTCTTC. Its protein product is CASSLRSGRADEQFF. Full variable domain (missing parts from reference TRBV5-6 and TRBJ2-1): DAGVTQSPTHLIKTRGQQVTLRCSPKSGHDTVSWYQQALGQGPQFIFQYYEEEERQRGNFPDRFSGHQFPNYSSELNVNALLLGDSALYLCASSLRSGRADEQFFGPGTRLTVL.

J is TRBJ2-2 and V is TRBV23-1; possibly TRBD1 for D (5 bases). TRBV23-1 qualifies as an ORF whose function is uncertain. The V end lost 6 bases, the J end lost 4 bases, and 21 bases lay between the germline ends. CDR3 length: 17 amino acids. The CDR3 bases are TGCGCCAGCAGAAACCCAGGGTTTTCCTCTTTCACCGGGGAGCTGTTTTTT. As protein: CASRNPGFSSFTGELFF.

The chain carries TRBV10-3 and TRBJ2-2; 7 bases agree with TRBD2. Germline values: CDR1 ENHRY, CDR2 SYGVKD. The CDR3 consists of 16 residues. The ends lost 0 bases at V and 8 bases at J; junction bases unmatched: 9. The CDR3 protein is CAISESASGRRGELFF. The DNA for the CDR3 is TGTGCCATCAGTGAGTCGGCTAGCGGCAGACGGGGGGAGCTGTTTTTT.

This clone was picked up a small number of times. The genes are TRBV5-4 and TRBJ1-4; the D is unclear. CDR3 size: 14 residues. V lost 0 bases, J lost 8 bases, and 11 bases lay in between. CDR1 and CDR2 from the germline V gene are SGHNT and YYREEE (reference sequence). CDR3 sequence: CASSLDPTGEKLFF. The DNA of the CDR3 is TGTGCCAGCAGCTTGGACCCGACGGGGGAAAAACTGTTTTTT.

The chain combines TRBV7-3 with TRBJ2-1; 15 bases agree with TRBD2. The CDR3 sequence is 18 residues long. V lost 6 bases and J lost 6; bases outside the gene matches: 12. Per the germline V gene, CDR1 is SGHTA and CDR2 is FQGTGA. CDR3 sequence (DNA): TGTGCCAGCAGTTCCGGGACTAGCGGGAGGACGGGGGGCAATGAGCAGTTCTTC. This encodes CASSSGTSGRTGGNEQFF.

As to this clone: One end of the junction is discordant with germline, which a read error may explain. Here the CDR3 reads CAWSKVDTGEPFF. CDR3 nucleotide sequence: TGTGCCTGGAGTAAGGTTGACACCGGGGAGCCGTTTTTT. The chain employs TRBV30 and TRBJ2-2, with D possibly being TRBD2 (5 bases). Germline CDR1 reads GTSNPN; CDR2 reads SVGIG (reference sequence). The length of the CDR3 is 13 residues.

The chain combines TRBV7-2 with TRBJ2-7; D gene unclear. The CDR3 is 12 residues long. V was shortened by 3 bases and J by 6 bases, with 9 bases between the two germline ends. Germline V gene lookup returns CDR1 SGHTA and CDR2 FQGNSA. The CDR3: CASSFGLREQYF. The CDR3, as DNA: TGTGCCAGCAGCTTCGGGTTGCGCGAGCAGTACTTC.

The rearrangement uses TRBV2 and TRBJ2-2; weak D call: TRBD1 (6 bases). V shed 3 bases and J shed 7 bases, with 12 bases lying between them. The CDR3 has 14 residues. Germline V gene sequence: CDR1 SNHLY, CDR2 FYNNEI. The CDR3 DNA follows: TGTGCCAGCAGTGAGGGCAGGGGTATCGGGGAGCTGTTTTTT. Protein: CASSEGRGIGELFF.